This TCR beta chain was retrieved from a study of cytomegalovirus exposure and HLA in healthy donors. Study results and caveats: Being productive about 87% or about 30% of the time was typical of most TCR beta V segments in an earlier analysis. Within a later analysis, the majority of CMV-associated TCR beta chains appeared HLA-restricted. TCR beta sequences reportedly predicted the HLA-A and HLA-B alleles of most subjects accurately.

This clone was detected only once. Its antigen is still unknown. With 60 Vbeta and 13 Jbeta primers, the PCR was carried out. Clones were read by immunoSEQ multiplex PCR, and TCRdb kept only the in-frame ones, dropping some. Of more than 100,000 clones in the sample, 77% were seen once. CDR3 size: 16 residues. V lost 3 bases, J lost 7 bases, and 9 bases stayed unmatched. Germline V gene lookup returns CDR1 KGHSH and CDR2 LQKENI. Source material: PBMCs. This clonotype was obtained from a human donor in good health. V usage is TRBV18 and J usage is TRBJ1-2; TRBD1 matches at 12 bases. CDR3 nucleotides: TGTGCCAGCTCACCCAACACCGGGACAGGGGGCCGTGGCTACACCTTC. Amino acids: CASSPNTGTGGRGYTF.